This T cell receptor beta chain was captured by sequencing in a study of blood T cell repertoires in COVID-19. Study details: There were acute and convalescent COVID-19 samples, and they came from the United States, Italy and Spain. From T cells, B-cell-depleted T cells, or PBMCs came the material, which was cDNA or gDNA.

Original handling: Amplification of reference gene primers was used by the study to estimate nucleated cell counts. TCRdb keeps only in-frame clones here, not all; method: immunoSEQ multiplex PCR. V and J calls and clone size come straight from that table; D and trimming were deduced from the DNA. The sample shows more than 300,000 clones, about 89% of them seen only once. The CDR3 contains 13 residues. V was pared by 2 bases and J by 4 bases, with 6 bases between. CDR1 MNHNY and CDR2 SVGAGI come from the germline V gene (reference sequence). The sequencing input was peripheral blood. This chain joins TRBV6-6 and TRBJ1-5; D gene uncertain. This sequence was found in a man aged 18 to 29 who had recovered from COVID-19. This chain's CDR3 is CASSYDQNQPQHF. The CDR3 DNA follows: TGTGCCAGCAGTTACGATCAGAATCAGCCCCAGCATTTT.